The 5 T cell receptor beta chains reported below all come from one sample, sequenced in a study of beta chain features in type 1 diabetes. Their antigens are not known. General study findings and limits: Moderate but significant shortening of TCRB CDR3s was recorded in all four CD4+ subsets from Type 1 diabetes patients.

Since all of the isolated RNA was reverse transcribed, expressed TCRB transcripts were what got sequenced. Only in-frame clones appear in the TCRdb table, and some are missing; sequencing was by immunoSEQ multiplex PCR. The sample lists roughly 340,000 clones, roughly 12% seen once, with about 0.01% in the top ten. Sequencing was performed on naive CD4+ T cells from blood. The source is a woman under 30 with type 1 diabetes.

The rearrangement joins TRBV5-6 to TRBJ2-1; D is uncertain. The CDR3 loop spans 16 amino acids. Deletions cut 0 bases from V and 2 bases from J, with 12 bases between. Germline-derived CDR1 and CDR2 are SGHDT and YYEEEE. CDR3 region: CASSLAERWAYNEQFF. CDR3 nucleotide sequence: TGTGCCAGCAGCTTGGCCGAGCGTTGGGCCTACAATGAGCAGTTCTTC.

This clone was detected a few times. The rearrangement joins TRBV27 to TRBJ2-7, with D tentatively TRBD1 (6 bases). The length of the CDR3 is 14 residues. The V gene's germline CDR1 is MNHEY and CDR2 SMNVEV (reference sequence). V shed 7 bases and J shed 5 bases, with 18 bases lying between them. The CDR3 here is CASMRGSGWNEQYF. DNA for the CDR3: TGTGCCAGCATGAGGGGGTCAGGGTGGAACGAGCAGTACTTC.

This rearrangement joins TRBV29-1 to TRBJ1-2, with D possibly matching TRBD1 (6 bases). Trimming took 7 bases from V and 1 from J, leaving 13 bases between them. CDR3 length: 13 amino acids. Germline loops: CDR1 SQVTM, CDR2 ANQGSEA. The CDR3 spells CSARTDLNYGYTF. The DNA for the CDR3 is TGCAGCGCTCGGACAGACCTTAACTATGGCTACACCTTC. The complete variable domain, with remaining parts taken from reference TRBV29-1 and TRBJ1-2, reads SAVISQKPSRDICQRGTSLTIQCQVDSQVTMMFWYRQQPGQSLTLIATANQGSEATYESGFVIDKFPISRPNLTFSTLTVSNMSPEDSSIYLCSARTDLNYGYTFGSGTRLTVV.

The gene calls are TRBV9 and TRBJ2-1; 12 positions agree with TRBD2. The CDR3 length is 16 residues. The ends lost 3 bases at V and 4 bases at J; junction bases unmatched: 5. Looked up from germline, CDR1 is SGDLS and CDR2 is YYNGEE. In DNA, the CDR3 is TGTGCCAGCAGCGCCGCTGGACTAGCGGGGTACAATGAGCAGTTCTTC. The encoded protein is CASSAAGLAGYNEQFF.

The chain employs TRBV9 and TRBJ1-3; tentative D call: TRBD1 (6 bases). The CDR3 is made up of 18 amino acids. In germline, CDR1 is SGDLS, CDR2 YYNGEE. V lost 0 bases, J lost 0 bases, and 16 bases lay in between. CDR3 region: CASSVAARTELSGNTIYF. CDR3 bases: TGTGCCAGCAGCGTAGCGGCCAGGACAGAGCTCTCTGGAAACACCATATATTTT. The full variable domain, with the rest looked up from reference TRBV9 and TRBJ1-3, is DSGVTQTPKHLITATGQRVTLRCSPRSGDLSVYWYQQSLDQGLQFLIQYYNGEERAKGNILERFSAQQFPDLHSELNLSSLELGDSALYFCASSVAARTELSGNTIYFGEGSWLTVV.